This T cell receptor (beta chain) was sequenced in a study of cytomegalovirus exposure and HLA in healthy donors (TCRdb year 2017). About the full investigation: An earlier analysis of about 560 of the donors reported under 300 Gb of sequence data and 117 million unique TCR beta sequences obtained from around 180 million T cells. All discovery cohort repertoires had been generated using a single sequencing platform. A later genetic analysis used genome-wide SNP genotypes for 398 of the 666 donors, treating that subset as a discovery cohort. Among 300 to 500 genotyped donors of the cohort, an average of roughly 230,000 unique TCR beta nucleotide sequences was sequenced per donor, of which 15% to 20% were non-productive. HLA typing covered class I and class II loci at four-digit resolution. The number of typed donors differed by locus: about 620-640 for A, B, C, DRB1 and DQB1; roughly 510 for DQA1; 606 for DPA1; and 450 to 480 for DPB1. The later analysis used no new phenotypic data to find candidate immune exposures, relying instead on TCR beta sequences and their occurrence across donors. The study aimed to test whether cataloging public T cell receptors could reveal signatures of past pathogen exposure. The T cell repertoires of under 700 subjects were profiled by immunosequencing and related to cytomegalovirus serostatus. Donor age, sex, ethnicity and CMV serostatus were collected together with the repertoire data. An early release covering around 630 HLA-typed donors comprised approximately 300 gigabases of sequencing data and around 86 million unique TCR sequences. An earlier analysis of roughly 580 of the donors used high-throughput TCR beta sequencing to judge whether each TCR beta V gene segment behaved as functional or pseudogenic. To predict cytomegalovirus infection status, the study brought together high-throughput TCR immunosequencing, statistical association of individual TCRs with disease status, and machine learning. Along with the roughly 670-subject first cohort, a separate validation cohort of some 130 different subjects was used. Among the 398 genotyped donors, 75% to 90% belonged to the genetic ancestry cluster associated with self-reported Caucasian donors. Because of strong linkage in the cohort, four to six DR-DQ haplotypes were treated as single units for association and clustering. A later analysis re-analyzed previously published TCR beta repertoires from roughly 690 donors and added high-resolution HLA genotyping to study TCR occurrence patterns. The paper's findings and limits, for the study overall: In vitro tests confirmed that a few of the cytomegalovirus-associated TCR beta chains recognize cytomegalovirus antigens. Correlated functional status among segregating V segments might reflect linkage disequilibrium, but an unknown experimental factor could not be ruled out. Immune exposure information for the cohort was limited to CMV serostatus. According to a later analysis, most CMV-associated TCR beta chains appeared to be HLA-restricted, and the HLA associations seemed to be driven largely by CMV exposure. An association between a missense DCLRE1C variant and V-gene and J-gene trimming of TCR beta chains was found in a later genetic analysis and replicated in an independent cohort. The cohort was sequenced for TCR beta chains only, and without alpha or paired-chain data the features that could be detected were limited. The study listed 150 to 200 TCR beta chains as associated with cytomegalovirus. HLA typing was unavailable for some donors at each locus, so association tests used only the typed subset. In a later analysis, 16,951 TCR beta sequences were associated with specific HLA alleles at a false discovery rate of 0.05. Strong co-occurrence of HLA alleles, especially DR and DQ, made assigning TCR associations to individual alleles difficult. The earlier analysis of approximately 590 of the donors excluded over 15 rarely observed V segments, including chromosome 9 orphons, because counts were too low. In a later analysis, TCR association rates were found to vary across HLA loci, with the most associated TCRs seen for DRB1 alleles and the fewest for HLA-C alleles. The classifier was reported to diagnose cytomegalovirus status with high specificity and sensitivity in both the original cohort and the validation cohort. Compared with the approximately 670-donor mean, donors in an Asian-associated ancestry cluster had fewer N-insertions in productive TCRs, according to a later genetic analysis. An earlier analysis of approximately 530 of the donors showed that most TCR beta V segments appeared in productive rearrangements either about 90% or about 30% of the time, which broadly matched IMGT annotations. Sequencing depth was assumed to be roughly uniform across donors in the presence/absence analyses, though that assumption may not hold. Across donors, most TCR sequences were observed very rarely, whereas some public TCRs were present in many individuals. A cluster of highly shared sequence variants was judged likely to be a technical artifact of the sequencing pipeline. Because the 87-base-pair reads could not distinguish some IMGT-functional V segments, including TRBV6-2 and TRBV6-3, those segments were excluded. It was suggested by the authors that the approach could potentially be generalized to other disease states and immunological phenotypes. In a later analysis, HLA-associated TCR beta chains showed more clonal expansion and lower generation probabilities than non-associated chains that were equally common. A further reported finding was that TCR beta sequences accurately predicted the HLA-A and HLA-B alleles for most subjects in the first cohort. In a later analysis, several top co-occurrence clusters were reported to appear linked to parvovirus B19, influenza, CMV and Epstein-Barr virus.

There are 15 amino acids in the CDR3, from cysteine to phenylalanine inclusive. CDR3 DNA only is kept here, 45 bases in frame from base 1. V is cut back by 5 bases and J by 0 bases, with 6 bases in the junction unmatched. The germline V gene yields SGHVS for CDR1 and FQNEAQ for CDR2. About this clone: What antigen it recognizes has not been identified.

The cohort consisted of some 670 healthy bone marrow donors. At the time of sampling, all cohort members were nominally healthy, though unrecorded immune exposures were likely present. The donor tested CMV seronegative, placing the donor among the 350 or so seronegative members of the cohort. A peripheral blood sample was provided by each donor, and peripheral blood mononuclear cells were used for TCR beta sequencing. The Qiagen DNeasy Blood Extraction Kit was used to extract genomic DNA from the blood cell samples. The method behind the library was the immunoSEQ multiplex PCR assay. A mixture of 60 forward primers for TCR Vbeta segments and 13 reverse primers for TCR Jbeta segments was used in the multiplex PCR. A multiplex PCR assay on genomic DNA amplified the CDR3 region of rearranged TCR beta genes. On the Illumina HiSeq System, the amplified TCR beta libraries were sequenced as 87-base-pair reads. As for how the authors treated the data: In a later analysis, roughly 80 million unique TCR beta chains were counted across the approximately 640 repertoires, and around 11 million of these chains were shared by at least two donors. Raw reads were error-corrected and collapsed into unique sequences with a nearest-neighbor algorithm that merged closely related sequences to remove PCR and sequencing errors. To assign V, D and J gene segments, CDR3 sequences were aligned to IMGT reference sequences. For a sequence to be retained, at least a six-nucleotide match to both a V gene segment and a J gene segment was required. A rearrangement counted as productive if the CDR3 had no stop codons and remained in frame with V and J, and every other rearrangement counted as non-productive. Following IMGT convention, CDR3 was defined as the stretch from the second conserved V-encoded cysteine up to the conserved J-encoded phenylalanine. In an earlier analysis of roughly 610 of the donors, sequences lacking an unambiguous match to a single V gene segment were excluded. An earlier analysis of a few hundred of the donors called V segments functional above 56.7% productive rearrangements and segregating when the between-donor standard deviation exceeded 5%. A statistical classification framework was built for diagnosing cytomegalovirus status from the catalog of TCR beta chain sequences. In a later analysis, V and J genes were assigned by comparing TCR nucleotide sequences against IMGT/GENE-DB human TR gene sequences. Using the TCRdist pipeline, a later analysis assigned CDR3 sequences along with most-parsimonious VDJ recombination scenarios. In a later analysis, every TCR beta chain was defined by the combination of its CDR3 amino acid sequence and its V-gene family, and reads without a unique V-gene family were dropped. A later analysis removed nearly 600 highly shared, low-generation-probability nucleotide sequences to deal with suspected cross-contamination and a sequencing artifact. A later analysis calculated a clonal expansion index for each public chain from normalized within-repertoire ranks of inferred template counts. In a later analysis, generation probabilities were computed with a VDJ recombination model fitted to out-of-frame rearrangements, and the resulting probabilities were checked against IGoR. A later analysis scored TCR-TCR, TCR-HLA and TCR-CMV co-occurrence with hypergeometric tests, applying a repertoire-size bias correction to TCR pairs. To estimate false discovery rates, a later analysis permuted the HLA or CMV assignments 20 times. In a later analysis, co-occurring TCRs were grouped using DBSCAN, and TCRdist sequence similarity was added for clustering within HLA-allele-positive subsets. Repertoires with fewer than 30,000 or more than 120,000 public chains, plus five repertoires with anomalous nucleotide sharing, were excluded from co-occurrence clustering. TCRdb retrieved this table from immuneACCESS and kept in-frame rearrangements only. Not all clones are present; in checked studies, unresolved V genes account for under half, and no reason is known for the remainder. V and J calls and clone size are as listed in that table; D and trimming were resolved from the DNA. This sample's table lists about 160,000 clones. The top ten hold under 2.5% of the sample.

The origin of this receptor is a man younger than 40 in good health and CMV-seronegative. The chain was built from TRBV7-8 and TRBJ1-1; TRBD1 agrees with 7 junctional bases. Sequencing was carried out using PBMCs. The CDR3 is CASSASTGLNTEAFF. The nucleotides read TGTGCCAGCAGCGCCTCGACAGGGTTGAACACTGAAGCTTTCTTT.